The present entry profiles one T cell receptor beta chain with its context. Its target is not known. Profiling relied on immunoSEQ multiplex PCR, and the TCRdb table lists in-frame clones only, not all of them. In the table there are about 83,000 clones, around 90% of which are singletons. This CDR3 is built from 14 residues. Per germline, CDR1 SGDLS and CDR2 YYNGEE. V shed 2 bases, J shed 3 bases, and the junction held 1 base outside the gene matches. This record comes from a study of T cell responses to AZD1222 COVID-19 vaccine. General observations from the study: Baseline seropositivity characterized only a handful of AZD1222 recipients. Unmutated regions of variants are reportedly targeted by nearly half of spike-specific TCRs.

The origin of this receptor is an adult in good health. This specimen was peripheral blood, taken on day 0 of MenACWY control vaccination. V is TRBV9 and J is TRBJ2-7, with 11 positions matching TRBD2. As DNA, the CDR3 is TGTGCCAGCAGCGTGGGGACTAGCGGCTACGAGCAGTACTTC. Its translation: CASSVGTSGYEQYF.